The 18 T cell receptor beta chains listed next were all sequenced from one sample in a study of control samples from healthy donors and cancer patients. Assay: immunoSEQ multiplex PCR; the TCRdb copy retains only in-frame clones and omits some. Of about 59,000 clones detected, approximately 87% appear once; the ten largest clones hold about 13%. Input material: PBMCs. These receptors were obtained from an older woman with lung cancer.

The V gene is TRBV7-8, the J gene TRBJ2-4; 8 nucleotides match TRBD1. In germline, CDR1 is SGHVS, CDR2 FQNEAQ. The length of the CDR3 is 19 residues. J gave up 3 bases and V 4 bases, and 17 bases lay outside the gene matches. CDR3 sequence (DNA): TGTGCCAGCAGCTCCCTCGGGACAGGCCCTGGGTGGGGCAAAAACATTCAGTACTTC. It yields the protein CASSSLGTGPGWGKNIQYF.

This sequence joins TRBV2 and TRBJ1-1; D is uncertain. Per germline, CDR1 SNHLY and CDR2 FYNNEI. The CDR3 consists of 14 residues. V lost 6 bases to trimming and J lost 0 bases, with 11 bases between them. CDR3 bases: TGTGCCAGCAGGGAGCTGTTGATGAACACTGAAGCTTTCTTT. Translating it yields CASRELLMNTEAFF.

The chain employs TRBV4-1 and TRBJ1-4; D remains unclear. The germline gives CDR1 MGHRA, CDR2 YSYEKL. V shed 0 bases and J shed 5 bases, with 10 bases lying between them. This CDR3 is 15 amino acids long. CDR3 sequence: CASSQETFRNEKLFF. DNA of the CDR3: TGCGCCAGCAGCCAAGAAACATTCCGCAATGAAAAACTGTTTTTT.

In its sample, this clone was seen once. V usage is TRBV7-9 and J usage is TRBJ1-2, with 8 positions matching TRBD1. Germline V CDR1 and CDR2: SEHNR, FQNEAQ (reference sequence). This CDR3 spans 14 amino acids. J was trimmed by 3 bases and V by 5 bases; bases with no gene match: 5. The CDR3 reads CASSPGQGYYGYTF. CDR3 bases: TGTGCCAGCAGCCCCGGACAGGGATACTATGGCTACACCTTC.

The J gene is TRBJ1-2, the V gene TRBV30, with unresolved D. The CDR3 contains 14 residues. Germline-derived CDR1 and CDR2 are GTSNPN and SVGIG (reference sequence). V shed 2 bases and J shed 0 bases, with 10 bases lying between them. The CDR3 spells CAWSRAAANYGYTF. The CDR3 DNA follows: TGTGCCTGGAGTAGGGCCGCAGCTAACTATGGCTACACCTTC.

The J gene is TRBJ2-3, the V gene TRBV5-1; no definite D call. This CDR3 has 15 amino acids. V was clipped by 0 bases and J by 6 bases, with 14 bases between them. The V gene's germline CDR1 is SGHRS and CDR2 YFSETQ. CDR3: CASSLAVAGRDTQYF. The CDR3 bases are TGCGCCAGCAGCTTGGCCGTGGCCGGGCGGGATACGCAGTATTTT.

In the case of this clone: A junction end diverges from the germline sequence, so it may reflect a read error. Other DNA sequences in the same sample also yield this CDR3. The V gene is TRBV5-1, the J gene TRBJ1-1; D unresolved. From germline, CDR1 is SGHRS and CDR2 YFSETQ. This CDR3 is built from 13 residues. The CDR3 is CASSLAGYTEAFF. The CDR3 DNA sequence: TGCGCCAGCAGCCTGGCGGGGTACACTGAAGCCTTCTTT. Full variable domain (missing parts from reference TRBV5-1 and TRBJ1-1): KAGVTQTPRYLIKTRGQQVTLSCSPISGHRSVSWYQQTPGQGLQFLFEYFSETQRNKGNFPGRFSGRQFSNSRSEMNVSTLELGDSALYLCASSLAGYTEAFFGQGTRLTVV.

The gene calls are TRBV19 and TRBJ2-7; D gene ambiguous. The V end was cut by 1 base, the J end by 2 bases, with 9 bases between. This CDR3 region has 14 residues. Germline assignment: CDR1 LNHDA and CDR2 SQIVND (reference sequence). CDR3 in amino acids: CASSIAVQTYEQYF. Written as DNA, the CDR3 is TGTGCCAGTAGTATAGCAGTACAGACCTACGAGCAGTACTTC.

The CDR3 region is CASSLAGGRIEQFF. In DNA form, the CDR3 reads TGTGCCAGCTCGCTAGCGGGGGGGCGAATTGAGCAGTTCTTC. This chain uses TRBV18 with TRBJ2-1; 12 bases align to TRBD2. Germline V lookup: CDR1 KGHSH, CDR2 LQKENI. The CDR3 has 14 residues. The trim removed 6 bases at V and 9 bases at J, leaving 6 bases unmatched. Full variable domain (rest looked up from reference TRBV18 and TRBJ2-1): NAGVMQNPRHLVRRRGQEARLRCSPMKGHSHVYWYRQLPEEGLKFMVYLQKENIIDESGMPKERFSAEFPKEGPSILRIQQVVRGDSAAYFCASSLAGGRIEQFFGPGTRLTVL.

This chain uses TRBV9 with TRBJ2-5, with unresolved D. The CDR3 length is 13 residues. The V and J ends lost 1 base and 0 bases respectively, with 4 bases between them. Germline assignment: CDR1 SGDLS and CDR2 YYNGEE. Here the CDR3 DNA reads TGTGCCAGCAGCGTACGGCACCAAGAGACCCAGTACTTC. Translating it yields CASSVRHQETQYF.

On this clone: The sample carries other DNA sequences with the same CDR3. The rearrangement links TRBV6-5 to TRBJ2-7; possibly TRBD2 for D (7 bases). CDR3 size: 16 residues. Trimming cost V 0 bases and J 0 bases, with 12 bases left between them. CDR1 MNHEY and CDR2 SVGAGI come from the germline V gene. Written as DNA, the CDR3 is TGTGCCAGCAGTTACTCGAGGGGGGGAAGCTCCTACGAGCAGTACTTC. Residues: CASSYSRGGSSYEQYF.

The gene calls are TRBV19 and TRBJ2-7; no definite D call. Germline V gene lookup returns CDR1 LNHDA and CDR2 SQIVND (reference sequence). The CDR3 sequence is 14 residues long. V lost 6 bases and J 3 bases, leaving 15 bases between the germline ends. In DNA form, the CDR3 reads TGTGCCAGTAGCGCTGACCAGCTATTCTACGAGCAGTACTTC. Amino acid sequence: CASSADQLFYEQYF.

The rearrangement links TRBV3-1 (or the pseudogene TRBV3-2) to TRBJ2-6; 12 bases are a match to TRBD1. This CDR3 is 18 amino acids long. Unmatched junction bases numbered 4, after V lost 0 bases and J lost 4 bases. Germline CDR1 is LGHDT and CDR2 is YNNKEL (reference sequence). Written as DNA, the CDR3 is TGTGCCAGCAGCCAAGATGGGACAGGGGGCCCCGGGGCCAACGTCCTGACTTTC. Protein: CASSQDGTGGPGANVLTF.

J is TRBJ1-1 and V is TRBV9; perhaps TRBD1 as D (6 bases). V was clipped by 5 bases and J by 0 bases, with 11 bases between them. The CDR3 runs 14 residues. From germline, CDR1 is SGDLS and CDR2 YYNGEE. The chain's CDR3 is CASSGGRVNTEAFF. The CDR3 nucleotides are TGTGCCAGCAGTGGGGGCAGGGTGAACACTGAAGCTTTCTTT.

The gene calls are TRBV7-8 and TRBJ2-7, with D uncertain. The germline V gene encodes CDR1 SGHVS and CDR2 FQNEAQ. The CDR3 spans 14 residues. Trimming left V 2 bases short and J 0 bases short, with 8 bases between. CDR3 sequence (DNA): TGTGCCAGCAGCTTATTCGATGCCTCCTACGAGCAGTACTTC. Its protein product is CASSLFDASYEQYF.

This clone appeared a single time. V and J are TRBV5-1 and TRBJ1-6; weak D call: TRBD1 (6 bases). The CDR3 loop spans 14 amino acids. Trimming took 0 bases from V and 7 from J, leaving 8 bases between them. Germline V gene sequence: CDR1 SGHRS, CDR2 YFSETQ. CDR3: CASSLGQANSPLHF. The CDR3 DNA reads TGCGCCAGCAGCTTGGGACAGGCGAATTCACCCCTCCACTTT.

This chain links TRBV7-3 with TRBJ1-1; TRBD1 might be the D (5 bases). CDR1 is SGHTA and CDR2 is FQGTGA in the germline V gene. V gave up 5 bases and J gave up 2 bases, with 9 bases separating them. The CDR3 is 13 amino acids. The CDR3, as DNA: TGTGCCAGCAGCCTCGACAGAAACACTGAAGCTTTCTTT. Its translation: CASSLDRNTEAFF.

This chain uses TRBV6-5 with TRBJ1-6; perhaps TRBD1 as D (6 bases). Germline V gives CDR1 MNHEY, CDR2 SVGAGI. This CDR3 comprises 16 residues. Trimming pared 0 bases from V and 8 bases from J, leaving 14 bases between. The CDR3 here is CASSYSSGAGDSPLHF. The CDR3 DNA follows: TGTGCCAGCAGTTACTCGTCCGGGGCAGGGGATTCACCCCTCCACTTT.